This paragraph covers one T cell receptor beta chain sequence. What it recognizes is unknown. The record originates from a study of CD8+CD57+ T cells in acquired aplastic anemia. The wider study: Sorted CD4+ plus CD8+ cells gave DNA averaging roughly 3.2 ug.

The study, taken as a whole, reports: A significant difference in CD8+ Simpson's diversity between patients and controls was not found.

TCR beta VDJ and CDR3 were profiled, and genomic DNA was the template. MiXCR was run by TCRdb on the reads, yielding one entry per CDR3 protein. The sample gives under 200,000 distinct CDR3 sequences, roughly half of which show up once; 1.8% is in the top ten. The sequenced patients had an expansion of CD8+CD57+ cells seen by flow cytometry. The sequenced material came from sorted CD4+, CD8+, or CD8+CD57+ T cells (not recorded which) from PBMCs. This TCR was sampled from a human donor with aplastic anemia.

CDR3 coding DNA: TGTGCCAGTGGACAGGGACTAGCGGGAGTTAGTGAGCAGTTCTTC. The encoded protein is CASGQGLAGVSEQFF. The chain employs TRBV19 and TRBJ2-1; 14 bases are shared with TRBD2. Unmatched junction bases numbered 9, after V lost 8 bases and J lost 9 bases. CDR1 is LNHDA and CDR2 is SQIVND in the germline V gene (reference sequence). The CDR3 has 15 residues.